This T cell receptor (beta chain) was sequenced in a study of T cell responses to AZD1222 COVID-19 vaccine. The CDR3 runs 16 residues. V lost 2 bases to trimming and J lost 3 bases, with 18 bases between them. Germline V lookup: CDR1 SGHRS, CDR2 YFSETQ. Produced via immunoSEQ multiplex PCR; TCRdb's table is partial and in-frame only. The sample contains 92,000 or so clones, roughly 90% of which appear only once. Sample: peripheral blood, taken on day 0 of AZD1222 vaccination. This receptor was obtained from an adult in good health. The chain is built from TRBV5-1 and TRBJ2-7; D perhaps matches TRBD1 (6 bases). The CDR3 DNA reads TGCGCCAGCAGCTTTCCCGACAGGTCCCCTCTCTACGAGCAGTACTTC. Encoded protein: CASSFPDRSPLYEQYF.